This TCR beta chain was sequenced for a study of T-cell reconstitution after alpha-beta-depleted transplantation in children. Whole-study findings and limits: A year had passed since transplant, and T-cell counts and diversity by then came mostly from newly produced T cells.

The CDR3 has 15 amino acids. The germline V gene has CDR1 MDHEN and CDR2 SYDVKM. The V and J ends lost 4 bases and 4 bases respectively, with 15 bases between them. The authors prepared the TCRbeta library with unique molecular identifiers. TCRdb itself ran the PCR reads through MiXCR, one entry per CDR3 protein. The sample lists approximately 200,000 distinct CDR3 sequences; 5.5% to 7% were seen once. This clonotype was counted ten times or more. Its antigen is unknown. Material: PBMCs, obtained before TCRalphabeta/CD19-depleted stem cell transplant. The rearrangement uses TRBV28 and TRBJ2-3; D may be TRBD1 or TRBD2 (5 bases each). This receptor was taken from a girl in the first two years of life with combined immunodeficiency, due to receive a stem cell transplant. The CDR3 sequence: CASSSLVEGSDTQYF. For the CDR3, the DNA is TGTGCCAGCAGTTCCTTAGTTGAGGGGTCAGATACGCAGTATTTT. The variable domain in full, completed from reference TRBV28 and TRBJ2-3, reads DVKVTQSSRYLVKRTGEKVFLECVQDMDHENMFWYRQDPGLGLRLIYFSYDVKMKEKGDIPEGYSVSREKKERFSLILESASTNQTSMYLCASSSLVEGSDTQYFGPGTRLTVL.